The T cell receptor beta chain described here comes from a study of blood T cell repertoires in COVID-19. Background on the study: From T cells, B-cell-depleted T cells, or PBMCs came the material, which was cDNA or gDNA.

Data came from immunoSEQ multiplex PCR; TCRdb stores just in-frame clones and leaves some out. The data contain about 250,000 clones, over 80% of them singletons. This clone is a singleton in its sample. Trimming stripped 5 bases from V and 3 bases from J, with 17 bases between. Germline loops: CDR1 SGHAT, CDR2 FQNNGV. The CDR3 is 16 amino acids. The chain employs TRBV11-2 and TRBJ2-1, with D possibly matching TRBD1 (6 bases). Sequenced input: peripheral blood. The clonotype originates from a human donor in a cohort sampled during active COVID-19. CDR3 in DNA: TGTGCCAGCAGCAAAGCCGGGACATCACGCTACAATGAGCAGTTCTTC. Translation gives CASSKAGTSRYNEQFF.